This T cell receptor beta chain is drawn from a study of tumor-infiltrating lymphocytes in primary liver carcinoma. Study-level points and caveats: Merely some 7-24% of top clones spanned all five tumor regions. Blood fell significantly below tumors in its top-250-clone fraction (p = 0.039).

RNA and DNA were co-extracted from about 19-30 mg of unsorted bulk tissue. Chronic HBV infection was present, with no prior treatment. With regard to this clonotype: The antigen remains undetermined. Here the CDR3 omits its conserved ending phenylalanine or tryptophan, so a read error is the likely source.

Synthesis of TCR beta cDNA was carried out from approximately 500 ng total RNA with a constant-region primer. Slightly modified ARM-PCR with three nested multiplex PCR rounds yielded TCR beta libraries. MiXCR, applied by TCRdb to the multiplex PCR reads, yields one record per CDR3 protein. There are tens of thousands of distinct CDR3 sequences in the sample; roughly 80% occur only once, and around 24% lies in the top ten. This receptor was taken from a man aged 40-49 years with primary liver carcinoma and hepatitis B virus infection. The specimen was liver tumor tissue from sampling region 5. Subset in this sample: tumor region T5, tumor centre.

The CDR3, as DNA: TGTGCCAGCAACCAGGAAGGGGAGACCCAGTACCTC. This encodes CASNQEGETQYL. The J gene is TRBJ2-5, the V gene TRBV7-9, with D unclear. CDR3 length: 12 amino acids. Trimming cost V 7 bases and J 5 bases, with 11 bases left between them. From germline, CDR1 is SEHNR and CDR2 FQNEAQ (reference sequence).